These 5 T cell receptor beta chains were all obtained from the same sample, sequenced in a study of blood T cells in healthy people across ages. With a J-beta primer mix and a sample-barcoded 5' primer, a second PCR ran 7 to 11 cycles. TCRdb reprocessed the 5' RACE reads with MiXCR, giving one entry per CDR3 protein. Of about 720,000 distinct CDR3 sequences listed, approximately 25% are singletons. The data were also submitted as part of a second study, on T cells of mothers and their children.

The material sequenced was blood. The receptors come from a boy between 10 and 17 years old in good health.

This clonotype was detected a few times. The rearrangement joins TRBV9 to TRBJ2-1; D unclear. CDR3 size: 13 residues. The germline V gene has CDR1 SGDLS and CDR2 YYNGEE. Deletions cut 0 bases from V and 5 bases from J, with 6 bases between. CDR3 residues: CASSVDQDNEQFF. The CDR3 DNA sequence: TGTGCCAGCAGCGTAGACCAGGACAATGAGCAGTTCTTC.

This clonotype occurred a few times. J is TRBJ2-5 and V is TRBV7-2; 10 positions agree with TRBD1. The CDR3 covers 13 residues. V lost 5 bases to trimming and J lost 4 bases; unmatched junction nucleotides: 1. Germline CDR1 SGHTA, CDR2 FQGNSA. The DNA for the CDR3 is TGTGCCAGCAGCCGGACAGGGGGAGAGACCCAGTACTTC. Its protein is CASSRTGGETQYF.

The chain joins TRBV5-1 to TRBJ2-7; possible D gene TRBD2, 6 bases. The CDR3 is 15 residues long. Trimming pared 0 bases from V and 5 bases from J, leaving 15 bases between. The germline CDR1 and CDR2 sequences are SGHRS and YFSETQ. CDR3 sequence reads: CASSLVADLGHEQYF. CDR3 in DNA: TGCGCCAGCAGCTTGGTAGCGGACTTGGGGCACGAGCAGTACTTC.

The V gene is TRBV4-3, the J gene TRBJ2-7; perhaps TRBD2 as D (7 bases). Trimming shortened V by 1 base and J by 1 base, and 17 bases separated the two germline ends. The CDR3 totals 17 residues. CDR1 and CDR2 (germline): LGHNA, YSLEER. CDR3 protein: CASSQGRGAGRSYEQYF. The CDR3 coding sequence is TGCGCCAGCAGCCAAGGTCGGGGGGCAGGGCGTTCCTACGAGCAGTACTTC.

This rearrangement joins TRBV12-3 or TRBV12-4 to TRBJ2-1; 8 bases match TRBD1. With 6 bases clipped from V and 9 bases from J, the junction kept 7 bases outside the gene matches. This CDR3 is built from 13 residues. CDR3 sequence (DNA): TGTGCCAGCAGGCCCTCAGGGGGCGGTGAGCAGTTCTTC. Residues: CASRPSGGGEQFF.